One sample yielded the 32 T cell receptor beta chains listed below, sequenced in a study of blood T cells in healthy people across ages. Using a J-beta primer mix together with a sample-barcoded 5' primer, a second PCR was run for roughly 6 to 12 cycles. TCRdb ran MiXCR on the 5' RACE reads and lists one entry per CDR3 protein. Of nearly 1 million distinct CDR3 sequences in the sample, roughly 51% are singletons; the top ten hold 20% to 25%. Sequenced input: blood. These receptors came from a woman aged 55-75 years in good health.

This clonotype was seen only a few times. V is TRBV20-1 and J is TRBJ1-5; D gene ambiguous. CDR1 DFQATT and CDR2 SNEGSKA come from the germline V gene (reference sequence). Trimming removed 3 bases from V and 4 bases from J, with 10 bases in between. This CDR3 spans 13 amino acids. The CDR3 loop reads CSARVGANQPQHF. CDR3 nucleotide sequence: TGCAGTGCTAGGGTAGGAGCAAATCAGCCCCAGCATTTT.

The chain is built from TRBV3-1 and TRBJ2-5; a possible D gene is TRBD2 (5 bases). Per germline, CDR1 LGHDT and CDR2 YNNKEL (reference sequence). CDR3 length: 15 residues. Trimming stripped 5 bases from V and 0 bases from J, with 13 bases between. CDR3 in amino acids: CASSGRQRNQETQYF. Written as DNA, the CDR3 is TGTGCCAGCAGCGGCCGCCAGCGGAACCAAGAGACCCAGTACTTC.

The J gene is TRBJ1-5, the V gene TRBV6-2 or TRBV6-3, with 10 positions matching TRBD1. Germline values: CDR1 MNHEY, CDR2 SVGEGT. V lost 2 bases and J lost 4; bases outside the gene matches: 5. The CDR3 has 16 amino acids. CDR3 nucleotides: TGTGCCAGCAGTTACCGGGGACAGGGGAAAAATCAGCCCCAGCATTTT. This encodes CASSYRGQGKNQPQHF.

The chain links TRBV9 to TRBJ2-1; D might be TRBD1 or TRBD2, each matching 5 bases. The CDR3 is 17 amino acids. V gave up 0 bases and J gave up 7 bases, with 20 bases separating them. Germline V gene data show CDR1 as SGDLS and CDR2 as YYNGEE. This chain's CDR3 is CASSVGTRDPTGNEQFF. CDR3 sequence (DNA): TGTGCCAGCAGCGTAGGAACCCGGGACCCCACCGGAAATGAGCAGTTCTTC.

The chain employs TRBV6-2 or TRBV6-3 and TRBJ1-1; D call uncertain. Trimming cost V 10 bases and J 2 bases, with 5 bases left between them. Germline CDR1 is MNHEY and CDR2 is SVGEGT. The CDR3 has 10 amino acids. CDR3: CATGNTEAFF. The CDR3 coding sequence is TGTGCCACCGGAAACACTGAAGCTTTCTTT.

The rearrangement links TRBV20-1 to TRBJ2-1; D might be TRBD1 (5 bases). The J call may not be correct, given that the DNA end is closer to TRBJ2-7. The CDR3 has 12 residues. Germline CDR1 and CDR2: DFQATT and SNEGSKA (reference sequence). CDR3 sequence: CSASFRAYEQYF. In DNA form, the CDR3 reads TGCAGTGCTAGTTTCAGGGCCTACGAGCAGTACTTC.

This clonotype showed up just a few times. The J gene is TRBJ2-5, the V gene TRBV29-1; D unresolved. Germline V CDR1 and CDR2: SQVTM, ANQGSEA. CDR3 length: 11 amino acids. V lost 4 bases, J lost 5 bases, and 8 bases lay in between. The CDR3 sequence is CSVGVWETQYF. The CDR3 nucleotides are TGCAGCGTTGGGGTTTGGGAGACCCAGTACTTC.

V and J are TRBV3-1 and TRBJ2-1; D gene uncertain. Germline CDR1 reads LGHDT; CDR2 reads YNNKEL (reference sequence). V shed 1 base and J shed 9 bases, with 7 bases lying between them. The CDR3 length is 12 residues. CDR3: CASSQGEGEQFF. Here the CDR3 DNA reads TGTGCCAGCAGCCAAGGGGAAGGTGAGCAGTTCTTC.

The chain recombines TRBV4-3 with TRBJ2-5; 10 positions agree with TRBD2. The end of the DNA is better explained by TRBJ2-7, so the J call may be wrong. Germline V gene data show CDR1 as LGHNA and CDR2 as YSLEER. The CDR3 runs to 16 residues. DNA for the CDR3: TGCGCCAGCAGCCAAGATAATAGCGGGAGGTGGAACGAGCAGTACTTC. The encoded protein is CASSQDNSGRWNEQYF.

The chain carries TRBV30 and TRBJ1-4; 8 nucleotides match TRBD1. Per the germline V gene, CDR1 is GTSNPN and CDR2 is SVGIG (reference sequence). There are 15 residues in the CDR3. V was clipped by 1 base and J by 7 bases; unmatched bases: 8. CDR3 protein: CAWSGGGTGGEKLFF. The CDR3 nucleotides are TGTGCCTGGAGTGGAGGGGGGACAGGAGGTGAAAAACTGTTTTTT.

Only a few counts were recorded for this clonotype. The V and J genes are TRBV7-9 and TRBJ1-2; 7 bases are a match to TRBD1. Trimming at V came to 2 bases and at J to 6 bases, leaving 9 bases not matched to a gene. The CDR3 contains 15 residues. Per the germline V gene, CDR1 is SEHNR and CDR2 is FQNEAQ (reference sequence). This chain's CDR3 is CASSLWDGDRDGYTF. Written as DNA, the CDR3 is TGTGCCAGCAGCTTATGGGATGGAGACAGGGATGGCTACACCTTC.

V is TRBV12-3 or TRBV12-4 and J is TRBJ2-7, with 12 bases identical to TRBD2. The CDR3 runs to 21 residues. With 6 bases clipped from V and 0 bases from J, the junction kept 21 bases outside the gene matches. This CDR3 reads CASSLGRRLAGAAGSSYEQYF. CDR3 bases: TGTGCCAGCAGCCTTGGTCGGAGACTAGCGGGAGCCGCGGGGAGCTCCTACGAGCAGTACTTC.

This clonotype appeared a few times. J is TRBJ2-1 and V is TRBV6-5, with 9 bases lining up with TRBD2. V lost 2 bases, J lost 14 bases, and 7 bases stayed unmatched. Per germline, CDR1 MNHEY and CDR2 SVGAGI. The CDR3 runs to 13 residues. Here the CDR3 DNA reads TGTGCCAGCAGTTACGAATCTAGCGGGGCTAAGTTCTTC. The encoded protein is CASSYESSGAKFF.

The rearrangement uses TRBV7-2 and TRBJ2-3, with TRBD1 as a possible D gene (5 bases). Germline V CDR1 and CDR2: SGHTA, FQGNSA. V lost 5 bases to trimming and J lost 3 bases, with 15 bases between them. The CDR3 covers 15 residues. As DNA, the CDR3 is TGTGCCAGCAGCGCGGATAGGGGTACAACAGATACGCAGTATTTT. Amino acid sequence: CASSADRGTTDTQYF.

J is TRBJ2-5 and V is TRBV6-5, with 7 nucleotides matching TRBD1. Germline loops: CDR1 MNHEY, CDR2 SVGAGI. There are 14 residues in the CDR3. The junction had 10 bases not matched to a gene; V was cut back by 6 bases and J by 6 bases. As DNA, the CDR3 is TGTGCCAGCAGACAACAGGGGTTGGGTCAGACCCAGTACTTC. It encodes CASRQQGLGQTQYF.

This clonotype occurred a few times. The rearrangement links TRBV7-3 to TRBJ2-3, with a possible D match to TRBD1 (6 bases). V lost 2 bases and J lost 2, with 11 bases in between. The CDR3 runs to 15 residues. CDR1 is SGHTA, CDR2 FQGTGA, per germline. The CDR3 bases are TGTGCCAGCAGCTTACACAAGGGACACACAGATACGCAGTATTTT. It translates to CASSLHKGHTDTQYF. Drawing the rest from reference TRBV7-3 and TRBJ2-3, the complete variable domain is GAGVSQTPSNKVTEKGKYVELRCDPISGHTALYWYRQSLGQGPEFLIYFQGTGAADDSGLPNDRFFAVRPEGSVSTLKIQRTERGDSAVYLCASSLHKGHTDTQYFGPGTRLTVL.

For the CDR3, the DNA is TGTGCCAGCAGCTTAAAGTTTAGCGAAAGAGAGACCCAGTACTTC. As protein: CASSLKFSERETQYF. The chain recombines TRBV7-3 with TRBJ2-5, with a weak D call TRBD2 (5 bases). This CDR3 is 15 amino acids long. The V gene lost 1 base and the J gene lost 4 bases, with 13 bases spanning the gap. Germline-derived CDR1 and CDR2 are SGHTA and FQGTGA.

This clonotype was seen more than once but under ten times. The rearrangement joins TRBV2 to TRBJ2-7; TRBD2 agrees at 7 bases. The length of the CDR3 is 15 residues. V trimming: 6 bases; J trimming: 2 bases; junction bases outside the gene matches: 10. The V gene's germline CDR1 is SNHLY and CDR2 FYNNEI. CDR3 sequence (DNA): TGTGCCAGCAGATTCCAACTAGCGAGTGCCTACGAGCAGTACTTC. It is translated as CASRFQLASAYEQYF.

The chain links TRBV20-1 to TRBJ2-5, with D uncertain. The V and J ends lost 6 bases and 11 bases respectively, with 28 bases between them. Germline CDR1 reads DFQATT; CDR2 reads SNEGSKA (reference sequence). The CDR3 consists of 15 residues. The CDR3 region is CSATRLRLGLYEQYF. The CDR3 nucleotides are TGCAGTGCCACAAGACTGCGTCTCGGTCTATATGAGCAGTACTTC.

The chain combines TRBV7-9 with TRBJ2-1, with D uncertain. Germline-derived CDR1 and CDR2 are SEHNR and FQNEAQ (reference sequence). Deletions cut 0 bases from V and 9 bases from J, with 12 bases between. The CDR3 loop spans 14 amino acids. The CDR3 DNA reads as TGTGCCAGCAGCTTAGCCTTCCCCGTGGGTGAGCAGTTCTTC. Translating it yields CASSLAFPVGEQFF.

CDR3 amino acids: CASSLFGGKEQYF. CDR3 in DNA: TGTGCCAGCAGCTTGTTCGGAGGGAAGGAGCAGTACTTC. The V call is TRBV5-6, the J call TRBJ2-7; perhaps TRBD2 as D (6 bases). The V and J ends lost 1 base and 7 bases respectively, with 12 bases between them. This CDR3 spans 13 amino acids. Germline V gene data show CDR1 as SGHDT and CDR2 as YYEEEE.

In this sample, this clonotype turned up once. The chain links TRBV25-1 to TRBJ2-2; possible D gene TRBD1, 7 bases. Germline lookup yields CDR1 MGHDK and CDR2 SYGVNS. Trimming shortened V by 8 bases and J by 7 bases, and 20 bases separated the two germline ends. The CDR3 is made up of 15 amino acids. The CDR3 reads CASRSGQGVGGELFF. The CDR3 nucleotides read TGTGCCAGCCGGAGCGGGCAGGGGGTAGGCGGGGAGCTGTTTTTT.

V is TRBV6-5 and J is TRBJ2-1; weak D call: TRBD1 (5 bases). V was trimmed by 7 bases and J by 12 bases, leaving 13 bases between them. There are 11 residues in the CDR3. The germline V gene encodes CDR1 MNHEY and CDR2 SVGAGI. DNA for the CDR3: TGTGCCAGCACTCAGGGAAGGGCGCAGTTCTTC. This codes for CASTQGRAQFF.

The J gene is TRBJ1-1, the V gene TRBV18; 9 bases match TRBD1. CDR1 is KGHSH, CDR2 LQKENI, per germline. The CDR3 has 15 residues. Unmatched junction bases numbered 4, after V lost 3 bases and J lost 2 bases. Written as DNA, the CDR3 is TGTGCCAGCTCACCGTCGACAGGGGGAAACACTGAAGCTTTCTTT. Translated, it gives CASSPSTGGNTEAFF.

The V gene is TRBV7-6, the J gene TRBJ2-4; TRBD2 aligns across 7 bases. The DNA matches TRBJ2-7 better at its end, which makes the J call doubtful. The CDR3 has 17 residues. Germline assignment: CDR1 SGHVS and CDR2 FNYEAQ. CDR3 protein: CASSLTPRESGVYEQYF. The CDR3 DNA follows: TGTGCCAGCAGCTTAACCCCCAGGGAAAGCGGGGTCTACGAGCAGTACTTC.

The chain has TRBV12-3 or TRBV12-4 and TRBJ2-5; TRBD2 matches at 11 bases. TRBJ2-7 matches the DNA end more closely, so the J call is doubtful. This CDR3 has 14 residues. The DNA of the CDR3 is TGTGCCAGCAGGTCGGGACTAGCGGTCTACGAGCAGTACTTC. Translation gives CASRSGLAVYEQYF.

The chain uses TRBV28 and TRBJ2-3, with D perhaps TRBD2 (6 bases). V lost 5 bases, J lost 6 bases, and 18 bases lay in between. This CDR3 has 15 residues. CDR1 and CDR2 from the germline V gene are MDHEN and SYDVKM. The CDR3 bases are TGTGCCAGCAGTCCCTTTCACGGGGACTCGGATACGCAGTATTTT. Translated, it gives CASSPFHGDSDTQYF.

The CDR3 bases are TGTGCCAGCAGTTTCTGGGAGGGGTATAATTCACCCCTCCACTTT. It yields the protein CASSFWEGYNSPLHF. The rearrangement links TRBV28 to TRBJ1-6, with D perhaps matching TRBD1 (5 bases). V lost 3 bases and J lost 4, with 10 bases in between. Germline V gene data show CDR1 as MDHEN and CDR2 as SYDVKM. The length of the CDR3 is 15 residues.

In this sample, this clonotype turned up a few times. The chain joins TRBV7-9 to TRBJ2-7; D is tentatively TRBD1 or TRBD2 (5 bases each). This CDR3 contains 14 residues. Germline CDR1 reads SEHNR; CDR2 reads FQNEAQ (reference sequence). Trimming stripped 3 bases from V and 5 bases from J, with 14 bases between. CDR3 sequence: CASSFGGFFNEQYF. CDR3 in DNA: TGTGCCAGCAGCTTTGGGGGATTTTTCAACGAGCAGTACTTC.

The rearrangement links TRBV20-1 to TRBJ2-5; D possibly uses TRBD1 or TRBD2 (5 bases each). The CDR3 consists of 14 residues. Germline loops: CDR1 DFQATT, CDR2 SNEGSKA (reference sequence). V was clipped by 5 bases and J by 5 bases, with 18 bases between them. The CDR3 region is CSAPGSEGRETQYF. The CDR3 coding sequence is TGCAGTGCTCCAGGGAGTGAGGGCAGGGAGACCCAGTACTTC.

The chain is built from TRBV5-1 and TRBJ1-2, with a weak D call TRBD1 (5 bases). CDR3 size: 13 residues. Per the germline V gene, CDR1 is SGHRS and CDR2 is YFSETQ. V lost 5 bases, J lost 4 bases, and 12 bases lay in between. CDR3 in DNA: TGCGCCAGCAGACGAGGGGACGGCTATGGCTACACCTTC. The encoded protein is CASRRGDGYGYTF. Complete variable domain (other parts from reference TRBV5-1 and TRBJ1-2): KAGVTQTPRYLIKTRGQQVTLSCSPISGHRSVSWYQQTPGQGLQFLFEYFSETQRNKGNFPGRFSGRQFSNSRSEMNVSTLELGDSALYLCASRRGDGYGYTFGSGTRLTVV.

On this clonotype: Germline and junction disagree at one end, which may indicate a read error. The genes are TRBV12-3 or TRBV12-4 and TRBJ2-6, with D perhaps given as TRBD1 or TRBD2 (5 bases each). The CDR3 has 15 amino acids. CDR3 sequence reads: CASSPGISGANILTF. The DNA of the CDR3 is TGTGCCAGCAGCCCCGGGATTTCTGGGGCCAACATCCTGACTTTC.